These T cell receptor beta chains were read from a single sample in a study of blood T cell repertoires in COVID-19. Produced via immunoSEQ multiplex PCR; TCRdb's table is partial and in-frame only. The sample includes 220,000 or so clones, 82% seen only once; the top ten take 3.6%. The sample taken for sequencing was peripheral blood. These TCRs come from a woman aged 80 or over with acute or convalescent COVID-19. Each CDR3 is given without its conserved first and last residue.

v_gene: TRBV5-1
j_gene: TRBJ1-1
CDR3aa: ASSFRTDYENTEAF

v_gene: TRBV2
j_gene: TRBJ2-2
CDR3aa: ASSERGTGELF

v_gene: TRBV7-2
j_gene: TRBJ2-7
CDR3aa: ASSLSGRSSYEQY

v_gene: TRBV14
j_gene: TRBJ2-3
CDR3aa: ASSHYKGPDTQY

v_gene: TRBV6-1
j_gene: TRBJ1-2
CDR3aa: ASSESQRVGYT

v_gene: TRBV4-3
j_gene: TRBJ2-7
CDR3aa: ASSQIGQGQLSEQY

v_gene: TRBV5-4
j_gene: TRBJ1-1
CDR3aa: ASSLWAQGGTEAF

v_gene: TRBV6-5
j_gene: TRBJ2-5
CDR3aa: ASRRGSNQETQY

v_gene: TRBV18
j_gene: TRBJ2-2
CDR3aa: ASSPLAGATAGELF

v_gene: TRBV6-5
j_gene: TRBJ2-1
CDR3aa: ASSASGGYNEQF

v_gene: TRBV7-8
j_gene: TRBJ1-2
CDR3aa: ASSSWGGGHYGYT

v_gene: TRBV5-1
j_gene: TRBJ1-1
CDR3aa: ASSLDGMNTEAF

v_gene: TRBV6-6
j_gene: TRBJ2-1
CDR3aa: ASSRTSGGPMNNEQF

v_gene: TRBV7-2
j_gene: TRBJ2-2
CDR3aa: ASSLQGENTGELF

v_gene: TRBV27
j_gene: TRBJ1-1
CDR3aa: ASSLSPGQGYAF

v_gene: TRBV27
j_gene: TRBJ1-1
CDR3aa: ASSFSGGRVTEAF

v_gene: TRBV7-9
j_gene: TRBJ1-6
CDR3aa: ASSLRQGGNSPLH

v_gene: TRBV6-5
j_gene: TRBJ1-6
CDR3aa: ASKGENRANSPLH

v_gene: TRBV6-5
j_gene: TRBJ2-7
CDR3aa: ASTRSGGGYDEQY

v_gene: TRBV5-1
j_gene: TRBJ1-3
CDR3aa: ASRTGIHSSGNTIY

v_gene: TRBV24-1
j_gene: TRBJ1-4
CDR3aa: ATSEYYRVSEKLF

v_gene: TRBV6-5
j_gene: TRBJ1-5
CDR3aa: ASSYGAPHSNQPQH

v_gene: TRBV5-1
j_gene: TRBJ1-4
CDR3aa: ASSPKRETGTINEKLF

v_gene: TRBV20-1
j_gene: TRBJ2-6
CDR3aa: SASPGGTGVLT

v_gene: TRBV2
j_gene: TRBJ2-2
CDR3aa: ASSSTKGAGELF

v_gene: TRBV2
j_gene: TRBJ1-5
CDR3aa: ASSAPPGSGQPQH

v_gene: TRBV6-5
j_gene: TRBJ1-3
CDR3aa: ASSYSGRGGNTIY

v_gene: TRBV9
j_gene: TRBJ1-5
CDR3aa: ASSVGGGSGQPQH

v_gene: TRBV5-1
j_gene: TRBJ2-7
CDR3aa: ASSLSGRAGYEQY

v_gene: TRBV5-1
j_gene: TRBJ1-1
CDR3aa: ASSLDAGSNTEAF

v_gene: TRBV12-3/TRBV12-4
j_gene: TRBJ1-5
CDR3aa: ASSFGGPQPQH

v_gene: TRBV3-1/TRBV3-2
j_gene: TRBJ2-5
CDR3aa: ASSQDWATQETQY

v_gene: TRBV2
j_gene: TRBJ2-2
CDR3aa: ASSEEGNLNTGELF

v_gene: TRBV11-2
j_gene: TRBJ1-1
CDR3aa: ASSRQGAGTEAF

v_gene: TRBV6-2/TRBV6-3
j_gene: TRBJ1-2
CDR3aa: ASSSYGQGGHGYT

v_gene: TRBV7-3
j_gene: TRBJ2-6
CDR3aa: ASSLRGGAGANVLT

v_gene: TRBV7-9
j_gene: TRBJ1-5
CDR3aa: ASSLDRGGQPQH

v_gene: TRBV7-9
j_gene: TRBJ1-2
CDR3aa: ASSPGQGSH

v_gene: TRBV3-1/TRBV3-2
j_gene: TRBJ1-5
CDR3aa: ASSHLGGGQPQH

v_gene: TRBV7-9
j_gene: TRBJ1-1
CDR3aa: ASSLPTGSEAF

v_gene: TRBV3-1/TRBV3-2
j_gene: TRBJ1-2
CDR3aa: ASSQDREGRNYGYT

v_gene: TRBV5-1
j_gene: TRBJ1-4
CDR3aa: ASSLAGTGSEKLF

v_gene: TRBV23-1
j_gene: TRBJ2-5
CDR3aa: ASPVRGGETQY

v_gene: TRBV6-2/TRBV6-3
j_gene: TRBJ2-1
CDR3aa: ASSWAGIYNEQF

v_gene: TRBV7-2
j_gene: TRBJ2-3
CDR3aa: ASSLVRTDADTQY

v_gene: TRBV10-1
j_gene: TRBJ1-1
CDR3aa: ASRDGREAF

v_gene: TRBV6-6
j_gene: TRBJ1-2
CDR3aa: ASSLRQGPGGYT

v_gene: TRBV2
j_gene: TRBJ2-1
CDR3aa: ASSGLQGAKDEQF